The clone carrying this TCR beta chain was observed a handful of times. What it binds is unknown. The data derive from a study of Ad26.COV2.S vaccination and SARS-CoV-2 variants. Study information: Ad26.COV2.S was injected intramuscularly once or twice, 56 days apart. Findings of the study overall: Placebo recipients showed lower spike-specific TCR breadth than vaccinees. Measurement of non-spike TCR breadth gave similar results in vaccine and placebo recipients.

Assay: immunoSEQ multiplex PCR; the TCRdb copy retains only in-frame clones and omits some. This sample carries some 390,000 clones, around 89% of them seen once, and the ten largest clones take under 2%. Treatment indicated: around 19 received Ad26.COV2.S at low or high dose, single or two shots; about 5 received placebo; per-sample allocation not given. Each sample was drawn 63 days after the first injection (of vaccine or placebo). An Ad26 vector expressing Wuhan-strain SARS-CoV-2 spike served as the vaccine. The source material was peripheral blood, sampled in a trial of Ad26.COV2.S vaccine versus placebo. This sequence was found in a person between 18 and 59 years old who received the Ad26.COV2.S COVID-19 vaccine or a placebo.

CDR3 nucleotide sequence: TGTGCGTCGAGTACAACCTCACAGGGGCACACTGAAGCTTTCTTT. Translating gives CASSTTSQGHTEAFF. J is TRBJ1-1 and V is TRBV19, with 7 bases identical to TRBD1. CDR1 LNHDA and CDR2 SQIVND come from the germline V gene (reference sequence). This CDR3 is built from 15 residues.